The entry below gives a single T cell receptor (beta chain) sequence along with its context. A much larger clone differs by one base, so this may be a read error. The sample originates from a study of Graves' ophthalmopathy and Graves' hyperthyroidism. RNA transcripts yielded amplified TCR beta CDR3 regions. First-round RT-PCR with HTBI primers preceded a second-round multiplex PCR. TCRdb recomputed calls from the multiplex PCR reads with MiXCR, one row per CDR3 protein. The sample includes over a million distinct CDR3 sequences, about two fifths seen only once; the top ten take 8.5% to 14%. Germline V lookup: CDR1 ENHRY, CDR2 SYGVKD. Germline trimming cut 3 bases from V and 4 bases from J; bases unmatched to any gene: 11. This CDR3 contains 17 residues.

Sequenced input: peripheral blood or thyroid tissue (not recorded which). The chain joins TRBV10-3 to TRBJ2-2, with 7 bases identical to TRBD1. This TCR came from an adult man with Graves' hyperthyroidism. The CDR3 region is CAISDATTGQITGELFF. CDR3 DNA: TGTGCCATCAGTGATGCTACCACGGGACAGATCACCGGGGAGCTGTTTTTT.